The T cell receptor (beta chain) described here comes from a study of CD8 T cells in Susac syndrome (dated by TCRdb to the late 2010s). At the level of the whole study: Whether CD8+ T cell activation and differentiation in Susac syndrome was antigen driven was tested using repertoire sequencing.

The study at large found these results: The number of individuals in the TCR sequencing and HLA analysis was acknowledged as relatively small.

Peripheral blood CD8+ and CD4+ T cells from healthy donors, Susac syndrome patients and multiple sclerosis patients were profiled by high-throughput TCR beta sequencing. Healthy donors were age- and sex-matched controls. Bulk CD8+ and CD4+ T cells were purified magnetically by negative isolation, whereas CD8+ TEMRA cells were enriched by FACS. Blood was drawn into EDTA tubes, processed within 24 hours, and PBMCs were isolated by density gradient centrifugation. PBMCs intended for TCR sequencing were cryopreserved in liquid nitrogen and were subsequently thawed in a 37 degrees C water bath. A purity of at least 90% was achieved for sorted or isolated CD4+, CD8+ and CD8+ TEMRA cells. At the junction V is shortened by 4 bases and J by 4 bases; bases outside the gene matches: 9. The CDR3 covers 15 residues, taking in both the cysteine and the phenylalanine. Kept here is only the CDR3 DNA, which spans 45 bases and is read in frame from base 1. CDR1 LGHDT and CDR2 YNNKEL are derived from the germline V gene (reference sequence).

Notes on this clonotype: No antigen is known for it. Within one base of it there is no much larger clone, and no base qualities were kept.

RNA was extracted with the RNeasy kit and roughly 0.45 to 1 ug was reverse transcribed using random hexamers. TCR beta CDR3 regions were amplified with the immunoSEQ multiplex PCR assay covering 54 Vbeta and 13 Jbeta segments. To correct PCR amplification bias, a synthetic template baseline was used for both primer optimization and computational correction. The study's own analysis went as follows. Reads were annotated to V, D and J genes per IMGT and analyzed with immunoSEQ Analyzer, keeping only productive sequences. Clonality was calculated as one minus the Shannon entropy normalized by log2 of the number of productive unique sequences. For each patient and control, public and private clones were evaluated among the 100 most prevalent clones. Clones were defined as Susac-specific if absent from the healthy and MS cohorts, from 900 to 1,200 published viral clones and from other ImmuneACCESS disease sequences. TCRdb handled the public reads itself, with Q25 trimming in fastp and clone calling in MiXCR, and kept productive beta chains. Rows merge per CDR3 protein into single entries with the most common DNA and genes. V and J calls and clone size were set by TCRdb, not the authors. Recorded for this sample are 180,000 or so distinct CDR3 sequences; 85% to 95% of them occurred a single time. Together, the top ten hold roughly 0.1% of the sample.

The sequence is built from TRBV3-1 and TRBJ1-2, and 7 bases in between align with TRBD1. The sequencing input was CD4+ T cells from PBMCs. This clonotype was obtained from a human donor in good health. Here is the DNA: TGTGCCAGCAGCCCCCCGCCGACAGGGACCTATGGCTACACCTTC. It encodes CASSPPPTGTYGYTF.